This T cell receptor beta chain was identified in a study of cytomegalovirus exposure and HLA in healthy donors. Overall study: Sequencing of roughly 180 million T cells in an earlier analysis found under 120 million unique TCR beta sequences.

Trimming cost V 7 bases and J 0 bases, with 12 bases left between them. Germline CDR1 is SQVTM and CDR2 is ANQGSEA. The CDR3 covers 13 residues. Comment on this clone: Its matching antigen is unknown.

PCR employed 60 Vbeta and 13 Jbeta primers. Here immunoSEQ multiplex PCR was the method, and the copy in TCRdb shows in-frame clones only, minus some. The sample lists about 140,000 clones, approximately 80% occurring once. Findings and limits, study-wide: Previously analyzed data showed that most TCR beta V segments were productive at a frequency of about 90% or about 30%. In terms of immune exposure information, only CMV serostatus was available. The classifier reportedly diagnosed cytomegalovirus status with high specificity and sensitivity.

V usage is TRBV29-1 and J usage is TRBJ2-5; perhaps TRBD1 as D (6 bases). This clonotype originated in a woman aged 40 to 49 in good health and CMV-seronegative. Material: PBMCs. This CDR3 reads CSASGVYQETQYF. The CDR3 DNA sequence: TGCAGCGCCTCAGGGGTGTACCAAGAGACCCAGTACTTC.